This T cell receptor (beta chain) is drawn from a study of blood T cells in healthy people across ages. Germline assignment: CDR1 DFQATT and CDR2 SNEGSKA (reference sequence). CDR3 length: 13 amino acids. V dropped 0 bases and J dropped 8 bases, with 11 bases sitting between them. Alongside a J-beta primer mix, a sample-barcoded 5' primer served in a second PCR lasting about 7 to 11 cycles. A single record per CDR3 protein comes from TCRdb applying MiXCR to the 5' RACE reads. This sample has some 710,000 distinct CDR3 sequences; more than 35% occur once, and the top ten carry 15% to 20%. Samples each had at least 6 micrograms of total RNA extracted.

This clonotype was sampled from a man older than 75 in good health. The sample comprised blood. This chain connects TRBV20-1 to TRBJ2-1; either TRBD1 or TRBD2 may fit D (6 bases each). The CDR3 loop is CSARDYGGDEQFF. As DNA, the CDR3 is TGCAGTGCTAGAGATTACGGGGGCGATGAGCAGTTCTTC.